The 2 T cell receptor beta chains reported below all come from one sample, sequenced in a study of cytomegalovirus exposure and HLA in healthy donors (dated by TCRdb to 2015 to 2018). Libraries were built with the immunoSEQ multiplex PCR assay. A mixture of 60 forward primers for TCR Vbeta segments and 13 reverse primers for TCR Jbeta segments was used in the multiplex PCR. Drawn from immuneACCESS, this table holds only the in-frame rearrangements with V and J called that TCRdb kept. Clones are partly lost; checked studies trace under half to an unresolved V gene and leave the rest unexplained. This sample has roughly 190,000 clones in its table, and about four fifths of those were observed once. About 1.7% of the sample lies in the top ten. The sample consisted of PBMCs. Every receptor here comes from a young woman in good health and CMV-seronegative.

The CDR3 is CSGIPGQGTEAFF. The CDR3 DNA reads TGCAGCGGTATCCCGGGACAGGGCACTGAAGCTTTCTTT. V is TRBV29-1 and J is TRBJ1-1; 9 bases are shared with TRBD1. The CDR3 loop spans 13 amino acids. CDR1 and CDR2 from the germline V gene are SQVTM and ANQGSEA. V shed 7 bases, J shed 4 bases, and the junction held 7 bases outside the gene matches.

V is TRBV9 and J is TRBJ2-7, with 9 bases lining up with TRBD1. V was clipped by 4 bases and J by 4 bases; unmatched bases: 9. CDR3 length: 15 residues. From germline, CDR1 is SGDLS and CDR2 YYNGEE. CDR3 coding DNA: TGTGCCAGCAGCCTAGGACAGGGGTATGAGTACGAGCAGTACTTC. As protein: CASSLGQGYEYEQYF.